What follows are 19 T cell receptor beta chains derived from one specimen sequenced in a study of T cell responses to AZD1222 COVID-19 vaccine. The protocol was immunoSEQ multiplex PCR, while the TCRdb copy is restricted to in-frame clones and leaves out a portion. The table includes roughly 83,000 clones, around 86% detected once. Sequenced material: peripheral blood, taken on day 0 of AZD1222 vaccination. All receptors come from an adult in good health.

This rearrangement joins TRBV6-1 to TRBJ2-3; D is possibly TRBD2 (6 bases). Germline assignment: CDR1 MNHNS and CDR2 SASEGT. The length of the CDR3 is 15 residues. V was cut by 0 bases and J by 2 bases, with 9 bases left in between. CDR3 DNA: TGTGCCAGCAGTGAAGCGGGGGGTTACACAGATACGCAGTATTTT. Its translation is CASSEAGGYTDTQYF.

The DNA for the CDR3 is TGTGCCAGCAGGGAAGCGACCAACTTCTTCTACAATGAGCAGTTCTTC. Its protein is CASREATNFFYNEQFF. J is TRBJ2-1 and V is TRBV28; D gene uncertain. The CDR3 loop spans 16 amino acids. The germline V gene has CDR1 MDHEN and CDR2 SYDVKM. V lost 6 bases and J 3 bases, leaving 18 bases between the germline ends.

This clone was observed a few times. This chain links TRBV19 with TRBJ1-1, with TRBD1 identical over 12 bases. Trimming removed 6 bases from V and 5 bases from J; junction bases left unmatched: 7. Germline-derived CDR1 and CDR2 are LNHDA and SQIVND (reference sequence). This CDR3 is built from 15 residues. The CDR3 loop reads CASSGTGGVDTEAFF. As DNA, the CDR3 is TGTGCCAGTAGCGGGACAGGGGGCGTAGATACTGAAGCTTTCTTT.

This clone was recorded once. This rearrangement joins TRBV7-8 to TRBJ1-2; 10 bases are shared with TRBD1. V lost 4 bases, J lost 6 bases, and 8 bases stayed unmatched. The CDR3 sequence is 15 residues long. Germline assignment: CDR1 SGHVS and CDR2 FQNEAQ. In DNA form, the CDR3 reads TGTGCCAGCAGCTCCAGACAGGGGGCGCTTGATGGCTACACCTTC. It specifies CASSSRQGALDGYTF.

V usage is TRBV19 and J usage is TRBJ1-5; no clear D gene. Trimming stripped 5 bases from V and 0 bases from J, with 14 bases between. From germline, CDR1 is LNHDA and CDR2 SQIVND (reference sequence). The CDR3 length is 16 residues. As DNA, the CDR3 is TGTGCCAGTAGTTCACTGGCAACGTCTAGCAATCAGCCCCAGCATTTT. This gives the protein CASSSLATSSNQPQHF.

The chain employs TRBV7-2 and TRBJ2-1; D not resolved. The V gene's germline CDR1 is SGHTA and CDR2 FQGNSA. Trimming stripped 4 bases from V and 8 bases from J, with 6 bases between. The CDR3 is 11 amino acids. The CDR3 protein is CASSSPYEQFF. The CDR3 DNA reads TGTGCCAGCAGCTCGCCCTATGAGCAGTTCTTC. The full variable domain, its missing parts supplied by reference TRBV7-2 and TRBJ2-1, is GAGVSQSPSNKVTEKGKDVELRCDPISGHTALYWYRQSLGQGLEFLIYFQGNSAPDKSGLPSDRFSAERTGGSVSTLTIQRTQQEDSAVYLCASSSPYEQFFGPGTRLTVL.

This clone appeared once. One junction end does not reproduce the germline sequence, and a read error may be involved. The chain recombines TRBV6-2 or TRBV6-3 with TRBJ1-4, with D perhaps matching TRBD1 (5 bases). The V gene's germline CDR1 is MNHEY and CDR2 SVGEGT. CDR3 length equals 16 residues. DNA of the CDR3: TGTGCCAGCAATTACGGTGGGACGGGACTTAATGAAAAACTGTTTTTT. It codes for CASNYGGTGLNEKLFF.

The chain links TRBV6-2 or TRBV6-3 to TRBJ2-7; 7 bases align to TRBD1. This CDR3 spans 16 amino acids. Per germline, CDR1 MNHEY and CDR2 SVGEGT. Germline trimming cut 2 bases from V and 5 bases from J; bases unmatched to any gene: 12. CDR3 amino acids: CASSYLWTGRLNEQYF. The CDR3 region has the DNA TGTGCCAGCAGTTACCTCTGGACAGGCAGGCTGAACGAGCAGTACTTC.

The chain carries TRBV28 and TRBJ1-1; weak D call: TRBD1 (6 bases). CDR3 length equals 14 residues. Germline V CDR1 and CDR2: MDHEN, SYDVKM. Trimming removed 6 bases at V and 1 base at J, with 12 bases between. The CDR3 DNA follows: TGTGCCAGCAGGCAAACAGGGCGGAACACTGAAGCTTTCTTT. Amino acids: CASRQTGRNTEAFF. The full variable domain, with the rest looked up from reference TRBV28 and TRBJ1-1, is DVKVTQSSRYLVKRTGEKVFLECVQDMDHENMFWYRQDPGLGLRLIYFSYDVKMKEKGDIPEGYSVSREKKERFSLILESASTNQTSMYLCASRQTGRNTEAFFGQGTRLTVV.

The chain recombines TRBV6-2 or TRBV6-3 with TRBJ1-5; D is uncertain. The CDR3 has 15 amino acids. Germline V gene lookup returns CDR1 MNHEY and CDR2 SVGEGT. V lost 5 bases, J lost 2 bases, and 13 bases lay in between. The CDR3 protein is CASSTGSHGNQPQHF. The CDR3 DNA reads TGTGCCAGCAGTACGGGGTCCCATGGCAATCAGCCCCAGCATTTT.

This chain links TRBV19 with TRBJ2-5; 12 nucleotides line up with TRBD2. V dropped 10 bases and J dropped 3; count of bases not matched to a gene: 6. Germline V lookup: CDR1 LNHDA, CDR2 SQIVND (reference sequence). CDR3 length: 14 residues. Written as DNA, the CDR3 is TGTGCCACCAGGACTAGCGGGGCAAAAGAGACCCAGTACTTC. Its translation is CATRTSGAKETQYF.

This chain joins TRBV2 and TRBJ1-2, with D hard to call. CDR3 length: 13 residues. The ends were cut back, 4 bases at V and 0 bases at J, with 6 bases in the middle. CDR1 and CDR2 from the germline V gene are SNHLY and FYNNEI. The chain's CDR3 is CASSANPNYGYTF. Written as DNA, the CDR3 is TGTGCCAGCAGTGCAAACCCTAACTATGGCTACACCTTC.

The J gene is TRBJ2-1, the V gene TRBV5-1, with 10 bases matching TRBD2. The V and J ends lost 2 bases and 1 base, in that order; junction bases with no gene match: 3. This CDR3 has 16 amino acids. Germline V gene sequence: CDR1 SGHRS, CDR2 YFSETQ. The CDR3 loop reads CASSLSSGGSYNEQFF. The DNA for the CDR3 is TGCGCCAGCAGCTTATCTAGCGGGGGTTCCTACAATGAGCAGTTCTTC.

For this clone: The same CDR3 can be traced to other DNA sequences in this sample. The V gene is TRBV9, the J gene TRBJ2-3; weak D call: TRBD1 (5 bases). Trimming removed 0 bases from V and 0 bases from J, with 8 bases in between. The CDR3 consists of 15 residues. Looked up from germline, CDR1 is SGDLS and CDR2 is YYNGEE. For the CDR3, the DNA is TGTGCCAGCAGCGTAGTTGCAGGGAGCACAGATACGCAGTATTTT. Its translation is CASSVVAGSTDTQYF. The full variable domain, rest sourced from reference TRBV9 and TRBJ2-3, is DSGVTQTPKHLITATGQRVTLRCSPRSGDLSVYWYQQSLDQGLQFLIQYYNGEERAKGNILERFSAQQFPDLHSELNLSSLELGDSALYFCASSVVAGSTDTQYFGPGTRLTVL.

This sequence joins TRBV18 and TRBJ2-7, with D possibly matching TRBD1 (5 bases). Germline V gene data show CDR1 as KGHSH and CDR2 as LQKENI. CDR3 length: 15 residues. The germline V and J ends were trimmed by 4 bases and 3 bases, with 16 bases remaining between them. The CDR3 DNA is TGTGCCAGCTCACAGGGGTTCGAGATGGGCTACGAGCAGTACTTC. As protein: CASSQGFEMGYEQYF.

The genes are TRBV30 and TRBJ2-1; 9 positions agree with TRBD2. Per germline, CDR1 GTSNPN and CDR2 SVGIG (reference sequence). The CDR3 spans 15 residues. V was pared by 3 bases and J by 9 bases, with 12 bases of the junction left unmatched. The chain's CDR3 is CAWRKAGGVFSEQFF. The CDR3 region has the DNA TGTGCCTGGAGGAAGGCGGGGGGGGTATTTTCTGAGCAGTTCTTC.

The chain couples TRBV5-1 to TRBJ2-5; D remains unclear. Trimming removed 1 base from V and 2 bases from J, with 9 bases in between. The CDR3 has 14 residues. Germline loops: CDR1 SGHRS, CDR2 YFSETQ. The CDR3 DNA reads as TGCGCCAGCAGCTTGAGGCTACCGCAAGAGACCCAGTACTTC. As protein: CASSLRLPQETQYF.

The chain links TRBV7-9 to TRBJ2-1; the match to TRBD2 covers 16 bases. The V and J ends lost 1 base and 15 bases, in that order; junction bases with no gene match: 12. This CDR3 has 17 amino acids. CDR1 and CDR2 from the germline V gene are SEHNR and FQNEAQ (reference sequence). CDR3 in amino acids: CASSLGGTSGRAYLPFF. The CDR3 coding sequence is TGTGCCAGCAGCTTAGGAGGGACTAGCGGGAGGGCCTATTTGCCGTTCTTC.

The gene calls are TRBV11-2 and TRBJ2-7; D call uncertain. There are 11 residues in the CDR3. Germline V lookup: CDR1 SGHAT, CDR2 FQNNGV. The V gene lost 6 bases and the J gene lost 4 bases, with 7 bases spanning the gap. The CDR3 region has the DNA TGTGCCAGCAGTCGTGATTACGAGCAGTACTTC. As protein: CASSRDYEQYF.